Listed here are 18 T cell receptor beta chains from one sample, sequenced in a study of control samples from healthy donors and cancer patients (dated by TCRdb to 2019 to 2021). Library generation was performed with the immunoSEQ multiplex PCR assay. TCRdb stores this immuneACCESS table with in-frame sequences only. Part of the clones is absent; in the studies checked, under half of the shortfall reflects unresolved V genes, and no reason is known for the rest. Counted in this sample were under 200,000 clones; 90% to 95% of them appeared once. Together, the top ten hold approximately 15% of the sample. Specimen: PBMCs. The receptors here all came from a man aged 60 to 75 with colorectal cancer.

This chain uses TRBV7-2 with TRBJ2-3, with D possibly being TRBD1 or TRBD2 (5 bases each). The CDR3 spans 17 residues. V dropped 1 base and J dropped 9 bases, with 23 bases sitting between them. Germline V gene data show CDR1 as SGHTA and CDR2 as FQGNSA. CDR3 nucleotide sequence: TGTGCCAGCAGCTTAGTGTGGAGTCGGGGCACACAAGGGACGCAGTATTTT. As protein: CASSLVWSRGTQGTQYF.

The chain links TRBV18 to TRBJ2-1; 9 positions agree with TRBD2. The CDR3 is 15 residues long. CDR1 and CDR2 from the germline V gene are KGHSH and LQKENI. Germline trimming cut 1 base from V and 6 bases from J; bases unmatched to any gene: 4. Here the CDR3 reads CASSPQAGGINEQFF. The CDR3 DNA reads as TGTGCCAGCTCACCACAAGCGGGGGGTATCAATGAGCAGTTCTTC.

There are a few counts of this clone. The rearrangement joins TRBV3-1 (or the pseudogene TRBV3-2) to TRBJ1-2, with D perhaps matching TRBD1 (5 bases). The V end lost 0 bases, the J end lost 6 bases, and 17 bases lay between the germline ends. The CDR3 has 16 amino acids. Germline-derived CDR1 and CDR2 are LGHDT and YNNKEL (reference sequence). CDR3 sequence (DNA): TGTGCCAGCAGCCAAGATTTCGCCAGGGAGGACCATGGCTACACCTTC. Protein product: CASSQDFAREDHGYTF.

This chain links TRBV5-8 with TRBJ1-4; no clear D gene. CDR3 length equals 16 residues. Germline loops: CDR1 SGHTS, CDR2 YDEGEE. V dropped 2 bases and J dropped 2 bases, with 13 bases sitting between them. CDR3 in DNA: TGTGCCAGCAGCTTAGGTGCCGGGGTCACTAATGAAAAACTGTTTTTT. Translating it yields CASSLGAGVTNEKLFF. The complete variable domain, with remaining parts taken from reference TRBV5-8 and TRBJ1-4, reads EAGVTQSPTHLIKTRGQQATLRCSPISGHTSVYWYQQALGLGLQFLLWYDEGEERNRGNFPPRFSGRQFPNYSSELNVNALELEDSALYLCASSLGAGVTNEKLFFGSGTQLSVL.

The chain carries TRBV12-5 and TRBJ1-1; D may be TRBD1 (6 bases). The V end lost 1 base, the J end lost 1 base, and 10 bases lay between the germline ends. The CDR3 has 15 residues. Germline lookup yields CDR1 LGHNT and CDR2 FRNRAP. CDR3 protein: CASGLGQEGNTEAFF. The CDR3 region has the DNA TGTGCTAGTGGTTTGGGACAGGAGGGGAACACTGAAGCTTTCTTT.

This chain joins TRBV5-4 and TRBJ1-2; 10 bases align to TRBD1. After removal of 4 bases from V and 2 bases from J, the junction contained 8 bases not matched to a gene. Germline loops: CDR1 SGHNT, CDR2 YYREEE (reference sequence). The CDR3 is 16 residues long. This CDR3 reads CASSGGRDRGNYGYTF. The CDR3 DNA reads as TGTGCCAGCAGCGGGGGCCGGGACAGGGGAAACTATGGCTACACCTTC.

V is TRBV19 and J is TRBJ1-5; D not certain. Trimming took off 3 bases at V and 5 bases at J, with 8 bases between the two ends. Germline V gene lookup returns CDR1 LNHDA and CDR2 SQIVND (reference sequence). CDR3 length: 13 residues. In nucleotides, the CDR3 is TGTGCCAGTAGTATTACGAGGGATCAGCCCCAGCATTTT. Its translation is CASSITRDQPQHF.

The rearrangement joins TRBV11-2 to TRBJ1-1; the D gene is possibly TRBD1 (6 bases). With 4 bases removed from V and 4 bases from J, the gap between germline ends came to 13 bases. The CDR3 has 14 amino acids. From germline, CDR1 is SGHAT and CDR2 FQNNGV. The CDR3 DNA follows: TGTGCCAGCAGCTCAGGGGAAGTTGGCACTGAAGCTTTCTTT. Its translation: CASSSGEVGTEAFF.

This chain connects TRBV7-2 to TRBJ2-7; no clear D gene. This CDR3 spans 12 amino acids. Trimming removed 5 bases from V and 2 bases from J, with 7 bases in between. Germline values: CDR1 SGHTA, CDR2 FQGNSA. The CDR3: CASSPTTYEQYF. CDR3 nucleotide sequence: TGTGCCAGCAGCCCCACCACCTACGAGCAGTACTTC.

The chain carries TRBV6-5 and TRBJ1-2; 10 bases agree with TRBD1. CDR3 size: 14 residues. Germline values: CDR1 MNHEY, CDR2 SVGAGI. J gave up 7 bases and V 6 bases, and 8 bases lay outside the gene matches. The CDR3 DNA sequence: TGTGCCAGCAGCCTGACAGGGGGCGCGTCTGGCTACACCTTC. Protein: CASSLTGGASGYTF.

The rearrangement joins TRBV7-8 to TRBJ1-1; D remains ambiguous. Looked up from germline, CDR1 is SGHVS and CDR2 is FQNEAQ. The CDR3 has 15 amino acids. V lost 10 bases to trimming and J lost 4 bases, with 22 bases between them. CDR3 sequence: CATLPGWTLGTEAFF. The CDR3 region has the DNA TGTGCCACCCTACCCGGGTGGACCTTGGGCACTGAAGCTTTCTTT.

This clone was seen once. CDR3 DNA sequence: TGTGCCAGTAGTCCCCCCGCCAGGGTGAGCAATCAGCCCCAGCATTTT. Its translation is CASSPPARVSNQPQHF. The chain uses TRBV19 and TRBJ1-5; tentative D call: TRBD1 (5 bases). The ends were cut back, 5 bases at V and 1 base at J, with 15 bases in the middle. The CDR3 loop spans 16 amino acids. CDR1 and CDR2 (germline): LNHDA, SQIVND (reference sequence). The full variable domain, with the rest looked up from reference TRBV19 and TRBJ1-5, is DGGITQSPKYLFRKEGQNVTLSCEQNLNHDAMYWYRQDPGQGLRLIYYSQIVNDFQKGDIAEGYSVSREKKESFPLTVTSAQKNPTAFYLCASSPPARVSNQPQHFGDGTRLSIL.

The chain links TRBV6-1 to TRBJ2-5; D perhaps matches TRBD1 (6 bases). The V gene's germline CDR1 is MNHNS and CDR2 SASEGT. V lost 0 bases and J lost 3, with 11 bases in between. The CDR3 has 15 residues. Here the CDR3 reads CASSEAATGKETQYF. CDR3 coding DNA: TGTGCCAGCAGTGAAGCAGCAACAGGGAAAGAGACCCAGTACTTC.

This chain connects TRBV7-9 to TRBJ2-3, with D possibly being TRBD1 (5 bases). V lost 1 base to trimming and J lost 0 bases, with 8 bases between them. The CDR3 totals 15 residues. Germline V lookup: CDR1 SEHNR, CDR2 FQNEAQ (reference sequence). DNA for the CDR3: TGTGCCAGCAGCTTAGGGCAGGGTAGCACAGATACGCAGTATTTT. Amino acids: CASSLGQGSTDTQYF.

The chain employs TRBV19 and TRBJ1-1; 8 bases map to TRBD1. Trimming removed 1 base from V and 0 bases from J; junction bases left unmatched: 4. Germline-derived CDR1 and CDR2 are LNHDA and SQIVND (reference sequence). This CDR3 region has 16 residues. The CDR3 loop is CASSIGGTGLNTEAFF. CDR3 sequence (DNA): TGTGCCAGTAGTATAGGAGGGACAGGCCTGAACACTGAAGCTTTCTTT. The full variable domain, rest sourced from reference TRBV19 and TRBJ1-1, is DGGITQSPKYLFRKEGQNVTLSCEQNLNHDAMYWYRQDPGQGLRLIYYSQIVNDFQKGDIAEGYSVSREKKESFPLTVTSAQKNPTAFYLCASSIGGTGLNTEAFFGQGTRLTVV.

This rearrangement joins TRBV6-1 to TRBJ2-7, with D perhaps being TRBD1 or TRBD2 (5 bases each). The CDR3 covers 14 residues. V was trimmed by 2 bases and J by 3 bases, leaving 11 bases between them. CDR1 and CDR2 (germline): MNHNS, SASEGT. The CDR3 DNA is TGTGCCAGCAGTGAAATGGGACCGAGCTACGAGCAGTACTTC. Amino acid sequence: CASSEMGPSYEQYF.

V and J are TRBV9 and TRBJ2-1; 8 positions match TRBD2. Germline V gives CDR1 SGDLS, CDR2 YYNGEE. This CDR3 spans 15 amino acids. The J segment lost 7 bases and the V segment lost 3 bases, leaving 9 bases of the junction unmatched. DNA of the CDR3: TGTGCCAGCAGCGCTATAGCGGGGACGGGAAATGAGCAGTTCTTC. This translates into CASSAIAGTGNEQFF.

This chain uses TRBV5-5 with TRBJ2-3; 10 nucleotides align to TRBD2. Trimming cost V 4 bases and J 0 bases; bases outside gene matches: 11. The CDR3 has 18 amino acids. The germline gives CDR1 SGHKS, CDR2 YYEKEE (reference sequence). The CDR3 DNA reads as TGTGCCAGCAGCCGCCTTGCTAGAGCGGGGGGGAGCACAGATACGCAGTATTTT. Protein sequence: CASSRLARAGGSTDTQYF.